The sequence of this TCR beta chain was determined in a study of blood T cell repertoires in COVID-19. Overall study context: Sources were T cells, B-cell-depleted T cells, or PBMCs; the material itself was cDNA or gDNA.

Participants were aged about 18 to 89 years from roughly 26 US areas. Authors' analysis steps: Estimation of nucleated cell counts was performed using reference gene primer amplification. Produced via immunoSEQ multiplex PCR; TCRdb's table is partial and in-frame only. V and J calls and clone size come straight from that table; D and trimming were deduced from the DNA. The repertoire includes about 170,000 clones, less than 85% of them detected once, and 4.4% sits in the top ten. This sequence originates from a woman between 50 and 59 years old who had recovered from COVID-19. Input material: PBMCs or T cells enriched from blood (not recorded which).

CDR3 region: CASSPWTGRTDTQYF. The CDR3, as DNA: TGTGCCAGCAGCCCATGGACAGGACGCACAGATACGCAGTATTTT. The chain combines TRBV7-9 with TRBJ2-3, with TRBD1 matching 7 bases. This CDR3 spans 15 amino acids. Germline V gene data show CDR1 as SEHNR and CDR2 as FQNEAQ (reference sequence). With V trimmed by 5 bases and J by 1 base, 6 bases remained unmatched. The variable domain in full, completed from reference TRBV7-9 and TRBJ2-3, reads DTGVSQNPRHKITKRGQNVTFRCDPISEHNRLYWYRQTLGQGPEFLTYFQNEAQLEKSRLLSDRFSAERPKGSFSTLEIQRTEQGDSAMYLCASSPWTGRTDTQYFGPGTRLTVL.